One and the same sample provided the 8 T cell receptor beta chains below, sequenced in a study of T cells after yellow fever vaccination. Using its own MiXCR run on the 5' RACE reads, TCRdb lists one record per CDR3 protein. The profile shows hundreds of thousands of distinct CDR3 sequences, around 12% of them singletons. Sequencing was performed on PBMCs, taken on the day of the yellow fever booster vaccination. The receptors derive from a man aged 25 to 40 who received the YFV17D yellow fever vaccine.

This clonotype occurred many times. The V call is TRBV4-2, the J call TRBJ2-3; the match to TRBD2 covers 11 bases. V trimming: 0 bases; J trimming: 4 bases; junction bases outside the gene matches: 3. The V gene's germline CDR1 is LGHNA and CDR2 YNFKEQ. The CDR3 is 16 amino acids. The CDR3 protein is CASSQDIAGGPDTQYF. CDR3 sequence (DNA): TGTGCCAGCAGCCAAGATATAGCGGGAGGGCCAGATACGCAGTATTTT.

The rearrangement links TRBV12-3 or TRBV12-4 to TRBJ2-7; a possible D gene is TRBD1 (6 bases). V dropped 6 bases and J dropped 5 bases, with 17 bases sitting between them. This CDR3 comprises 14 residues. DNA of the CDR3: TGTGCCAGCAGAACACAGGGTGAGAGGGACGAGCAGTACTTC. The encoded protein is CASRTQGERDEQYF.

The chain links TRBV3-1 to TRBJ2-7, with D tentatively TRBD1 (5 bases). Trimming took off 0 bases at V and 2 bases at J, with 17 bases between the two ends. Germline CDR1 and CDR2: LGHDT and YNNKEL (reference sequence). The CDR3 has 17 amino acids. The CDR3 DNA reads TGTGCCAGCAGCCAAGAACGGGCAGGGAAAGGGGCCTACGAGCAGTACTTC. Its translation is CASSQERAGKGAYEQYF.

This clonotype was observed a few times. CDR3 nucleotides: TGTGCCACCAGCAGTGGACAGGGCTCCTACAATGAGCAGTTCTTC. It translates to CATSSGQGSYNEQFF. The V gene is TRBV15, the J gene TRBJ2-1, with 8 bases that match TRBD1. V trimming: 3 bases; J trimming: 0 bases; junction bases outside the gene matches: 1. Looked up from germline, CDR1 is LNHNV and CDR2 is YYDKDF (reference sequence). This CDR3 contains 15 residues.

The chain employs TRBV5-4 and TRBJ2-5; 10 bases agree with TRBD2. Germline values: CDR1 SGHNT, CDR2 YYREEE (reference sequence). The CDR3 spans 15 residues. The trim removed 4 bases at V and 5 bases at J, leaving 8 bases unmatched. This CDR3 reads CASSERLAGQETQYF. CDR3 DNA: TGTGCCAGCAGCGAGAGACTAGCGGGTCAGGAGACCCAGTACTTC.

This clonotype has a handful of counts. V and J are TRBV4-3 and TRBJ2-3; D not certain. Trimming removed 0 bases from V and 2 bases from J, with 6 bases in between. CDR1 and CDR2 (germline): LGHNA, YSLEER. This CDR3 contains 14 residues. CDR3 nucleotides: TGCGCCAGCAGCCAAGATCGCACCACAGATACGCAGTATTTT. Translation: CASSQDRTTDTQYF.

This sequence joins TRBV6-2 or TRBV6-3 and TRBJ2-2; TRBD2 agrees at 9 bases. V shed 2 bases and J 6 bases; nucleotides not matched to a gene: 7. CDR1 MNHEY and CDR2 SVGEGT come from the germline V gene. This CDR3 has 16 amino acids. The CDR3, as DNA: TGTGCCAGCAGTTACCTGCTGGGACTAGCTTCCGGGGAGCTGTTTTTT. It translates to CASSYLLGLASGELFF.

This clonotype was counted ten times or more. V usage is TRBV7-6 and J usage is TRBJ2-2; D remains ambiguous. V lost 5 bases to trimming and J lost 1 base, with 5 bases between them. Per the germline V gene, CDR1 is SGHVS and CDR2 is FNYEAQ. The CDR3 totals 13 residues. CDR3 in amino acids: CASSPRNTGELFF. As DNA, the CDR3 is TGTGCCAGCAGCCCCAGGAACACCGGGGAGCTGTTTTTT.